This is a list of T cell receptor beta chains from one sample in a study of blood T cell repertoires in COVID-19. TCRdb's copy holds only in-frame clones and misses some; the assay was immunoSEQ multiplex PCR. The table has tens of thousands of clones, approximately 75% seen once. The specimen sequenced was peripheral blood. All receptors come from a woman in her 50s with acute or convalescent COVID-19. CDR3s include the opening cysteine and the closing phenylalanine or tryptophan. The D gene is left open where the match is weak. Clone size is not always given. Where it is, it says once, few, many or a class for expanded clones.

V gene: TRBV7-6
D gene: TRBD2
clone size: -
J gene: TRBJ2-3
CDR3 DNA: TGTGCCAGCAGCTTGGGTAGCGGGGTTAACACAGATACGCAGTATTTT
CDR3 protein: CASSLGSGVNTDTQYF

V gene: TRBV11-1
D gene: TRBD1
clone size: -
J gene: TRBJ2-7
CDR3 DNA: TGTGCCAGCAGCTTAGTACAGGGGGCCTACGAGCAGTACTTC
CDR3 protein: CASSLVQGAYEQYF

V gene: TRBV28
D gene: -
clone size: -
J gene: TRBJ1-1
CDR3 DNA: TGTGCCAGCAGTTTGGGACACGTGAACACTGAAGCTTTCTTT
CDR3 protein: CASSLGHVNTEAFF

V gene: TRBV25-1
D gene: -
clone size: -
J gene: TRBJ2-3
CDR3 DNA: TGTGCCAGCAGTGATTACGCAGCGTTAAATACGCAGTATTTT
CDR3 protein: CASSDYAALNTQYF

V gene: TRBV20-1
D gene: -
clone size: few
J gene: TRBJ2-1
CDR3 DNA: TGCAGTGCTAGTCAGACAGAGACCTCCTACAATGAGCAGTTCTTC
CDR3 protein: CSASQTETSYNEQFF

V gene: TRBV9
D gene: TRBD2
clone size: -
J gene: TRBJ2-1
CDR3 DNA: TGTGCCAGCAGCGCCCTAGCGGGTGGGTACAATGAGCAGTTCTTC
CDR3 protein: CASSALAGGYNEQFF

V gene: TRBV12-3/TRBV12-4
D gene: -
clone size: once
J gene: TRBJ1-5
CDR3 DNA: TGTGCCAGCGGTCAGCGAAACAATCAGCCCCAGCATTTT
CDR3 protein: CASGQRNNQPQHF

V gene: TRBV11-2
D gene: -
clone size: -
J gene: TRBJ2-7
CDR3 DNA: TGTGCCAGCAGCCCCGGAGGGAACTACGAGCAGTACTTC
CDR3 protein: CASSPGGNYEQYF

V gene: TRBV11-3
D gene: TRBD1
clone size: -
J gene: TRBJ2-1
CDR3 DNA: TGTGCCAGCAGCTACAGAGGTAGGGGGCTCGGCAATGAGCAGTTCTTC
CDR3 protein: CASSYRGRGLGNEQFF

V gene: TRBV28
D gene: -
clone size: -
J gene: TRBJ2-3
CDR3 DNA: TGTGCCAGCACCCTGGGGACAAAAGGGGATACGCAGTATTTT
CDR3 protein: CASTLGTKGDTQYF

V gene: TRBV2
D gene: -
clone size: -
J gene: TRBJ1-2
CDR3 DNA: TGTGCCAGCAGTGAGGCAGACAATTTCGACTATGGCTACACCTTC
CDR3 protein: CASSEADNFDYGYTF

V gene: TRBV6-2/TRBV6-3
D gene: -
clone size: -
J gene: TRBJ1-1
CDR3 DNA: TGTGCCAGCAGTTACGGGCCGAACACTGAAGCTTTCTTT
CDR3 protein: CASSYGPNTEAFF

V gene: TRBV5-6
D gene: -
clone size: few
J gene: TRBJ1-1
CDR3 DNA: TGTGCCAGCAGCGCACGTTTAGACACTGAAGCTTTCTTT
CDR3 protein: CASSARLDTEAFF

V gene: TRBV5-1
D gene: TRBD2
clone size: -
J gene: TRBJ2-1
CDR3 DNA: TGCGCCAGCAGCCTAGGCCCACTAGCGGGGGGTTTCAATGAGCAGTTCTTC
CDR3 protein: CASSLGPLAGGFNEQFF

V gene: TRBV20-1
D gene: -
clone size: once
J gene: TRBJ2-5
CDR3 DNA: TGCAGTGCTGGGGGCGCAGAGACCCAGTACTTC
CDR3 protein: CSAGGAETQYF

V gene: TRBV10-1
D gene: -
clone size: few
J gene: TRBJ1-2
CDR3 DNA: TGCGCCAGCAGTGAGTCGACGGAGGGGAGGGGCTACACCTTC
CDR3 protein: CASSESTEGRGYTF

V gene: TRBV5-1
D gene: -
clone size: few
J gene: TRBJ2-3
CDR3 DNA: TGCGCCAGCAGCTCAGGCCCGGGGGCAGATACGCAGTATTTT
CDR3 protein: CASSSGPGADTQYF

V gene: TRBV9
D gene: -
clone size: -
J gene: TRBJ1-6
CDR3 DNA: TGTGCCAGCAGCACAAACATTAATTCACCCCTCCACTTT
CDR3 protein: CASSTNINSPLHF

V gene: TRBV28
D gene: -
clone size: few
J gene: TRBJ1-1
CDR3 DNA: TGTGCCAGCAGTGCGGCGTTGAACACTGAAGCTTTCTTT
CDR3 protein: CASSAALNTEAFF

V gene: TRBV4-2
D gene: -
clone size: -
J gene: TRBJ2-1
CDR3 DNA: TGTGCCAGCAGCCAAGATCGGGGGAAGTACAATGAGCAGTTCTTC
CDR3 protein: CASSQDRGKYNEQFF

V gene: TRBV2
D gene: -
clone size: -
J gene: TRBJ2-7
CDR3 DNA: TGTGCCAGCACCCCATTCAACTACGAGCAGTACTTC
CDR3 protein: CASTPFNYEQYF

V gene: TRBV19
D gene: -
clone size: -
J gene: TRBJ1-1
CDR3 DNA: TGTGCCAGTAGTATTAGGGCAGGGCGGTTGAACACTGAAGCTTTCTTT
CDR3 protein: CASSIRAGRLNTEAFF

V gene: TRBV5-4
D gene: -
clone size: -
J gene: TRBJ2-7
CDR3 DNA: TGTGCCAGCAGCTTCAGGGCCTACGAGCAGTACTTC
CDR3 protein: CASSFRAYEQYF

V gene: TRBV5-1
D gene: -
clone size: -
J gene: TRBJ2-7
CDR3 DNA: TGCGCCAGCAGCTTGTCTCGGGGCTCCTACGAGCAGTACTTC
CDR3 protein: CASSLSRGSYEQYF

V gene: TRBV7-3
D gene: TRBD1
clone size: -
J gene: TRBJ2-5
CDR3 DNA: TGTGCCAGCAGCTCCTCGGGACAGGGAGGACAAGAGACCCAGTACTTC
CDR3 protein: CASSSSGQGGQETQYF

V gene: TRBV5-4
D gene: TRBD1
clone size: -
J gene: TRBJ1-2
CDR3 DNA: TGTGCCAGCAGCTTGGTGGGACAGGGCTATGGCTACACCTTC
CDR3 protein: CASSLVGQGYGYTF

V gene: TRBV21-1
D gene: -
clone size: -
J gene: TRBJ2-7
CDR3 DNA: TGTGCCAGCAGCAAAGGGGGGACAGGATTCTCCTACGAGCAGTACTTC
CDR3 protein: CASSKGGTGFSYEQYF

V gene: TRBV28
D gene: TRBD2
clone size: -
J gene: TRBJ2-4
CDR3 DNA: TGTGCCAGCAGTGAATCTAGCGGGGGGAAAAACATTCAGTACTTC
CDR3 protein: CASSESSGGKNIQYF

V gene: TRBV10-3
D gene: TRBD2
clone size: -
J gene: TRBJ2-3
CDR3 DNA: TGTGCCACTTTATTGACTAGCGGGGCGATAGATACGCAGTATTTT
CDR3 protein: CATLLTSGAIDTQYF

V gene: TRBV6-5
D gene: -
clone size: -
J gene: TRBJ1-2
CDR3 DNA: TGTGCCAGCAGTTACGGGCAGATCTATGGCTACACCTTC
CDR3 protein: CASSYGQIYGYTF

V gene: TRBV14
D gene: -
clone size: -
J gene: TRBJ2-7
CDR3 DNA: TGTGCCAGCAGCCCTGGGGAGTGGGGCTCCTACGAGCAGTACTTC
CDR3 protein: CASSPGEWGSYEQYF

V gene: TRBV30
D gene: TRBD1
clone size: -
J gene: TRBJ1-6
CDR3 DNA: TGTGCCTGGAGTCGGCGGGGACAGGGTAATTCACCCCTCCACTTT
CDR3 protein: CAWSRRGQGNSPLHF

V gene: TRBV5-1
D gene: -
clone size: -
J gene: TRBJ1-2
CDR3 DNA: TGCGCCAGCAGCTTGGGACAGAGCTATGGCTACACCTTC
CDR3 protein: CASSLGQSYGYTF

V gene: TRBV5-1
D gene: TRBD2
clone size: -
J gene: TRBJ2-1
CDR3 DNA: TGCGCCAGCAGCTTAGCGGGGGGTGGCTACAATGAGCAGTTCTTC
CDR3 protein: CASSLAGGGYNEQFF

V gene: TRBV7-6
D gene: -
clone size: -
J gene: TRBJ1-5
CDR3 DNA: TGTGCCAGCAGCTTAGGGACAAATAGCAATCAGCCCCAGCATTTT
CDR3 protein: CASSLGTNSNQPQHF

V gene: TRBV2
D gene: TRBD2
clone size: medium-sized
J gene: TRBJ2-4
CDR3 DNA: TGTGCCAGCCACCAGCGGGGCCTAAACATTCAGTACTTC
CDR3 protein: CASHQRGLNIQYF

V gene: TRBV20-1
D gene: -
clone size: -
J gene: TRBJ1-5
CDR3 DNA: TGCAGTGCTAGTCGTGCCTGGGACATAAATCAGCCCCAGCATTTT
CDR3 protein: CSASRAWDINQPQHF

V gene: TRBV19
D gene: -
clone size: -
J gene: TRBJ2-7
CDR3 DNA: TGTGCCAGTAGTATGACCGGGAGCTCCTACGAGCAGTACTTC
CDR3 protein: CASSMTGSSYEQYF

V gene: TRBV5-1
D gene: -
clone size: -
J gene: TRBJ2-5
CDR3 DNA: TGCGCCAGCAGACCAGGGGGAGCGGGCTTTTCTGAGACCCAGTACTTC
CDR3 protein: CASRPGGAGFSETQYF

V gene: TRBV11-3
D gene: -
clone size: -
J gene: TRBJ2-3
CDR3 DNA: TGTGCCAGCAGCCCGAGCGGAAATACGCAGTATTTT
CDR3 protein: CASSPSGNTQYF

V gene: TRBV7-6
D gene: TRBD1
clone size: -
J gene: TRBJ2-1
CDR3 DNA: TGTGCCAGCAGCGCCGGGGGACAGGGGGCTAATGAGCAGTTCTTC
CDR3 protein: CASSAGGQGANEQFF

V gene: TRBV11-3
D gene: -
clone size: -
J gene: TRBJ2-3
CDR3 DNA: TGTGCCAGCAGCCGTCTGGGGGGAGATACGCAGTATTTT
CDR3 protein: CASSRLGGDTQYF

V gene: TRBV6-6
D gene: -
clone size: -
J gene: TRBJ2-2
CDR3 DNA: TGTGCCAGCACTGGAGGACTGACCTCCACCGGGGAGCTGTTTTTT
CDR3 protein: CASTGGLTSTGELFF

V gene: TRBV10-3
D gene: TRBD1
clone size: -
J gene: TRBJ1-1
CDR3 DNA: TGTGCCATCAGTGAAAAAGGACAGGAGAACACTGAAGCTTTCTTT
CDR3 protein: CAISEKGQENTEAFF

V gene: TRBV7-9
D gene: -
clone size: few
J gene: TRBJ1-2
CDR3 DNA: TGTGCCAGCAGCTTAAGGGGCTTTGACTACACCTTC
CDR3 protein: CASSLRGFDYTF

V gene: TRBV3-1/TRBV3-2
D gene: -
clone size: -
J gene: TRBJ1-4
CDR3 DNA: TGTGCCAGCAGCCGCTCGGAGGGAAGAGAAAAACTGTTTTTT
CDR3 protein: CASSRSEGREKLFF

V gene: TRBV7-2
D gene: -
clone size: -
J gene: TRBJ1-6
CDR3 DNA: TGTGCCAGCAGCTTCGGACAGAATCTAAATTCACCCCTCCACTTT
CDR3 protein: CASSFGQNLNSPLHF